One sample yielded the 14 T cell receptor beta chains listed below, sequenced in a study of blood T cells in healthy people across ages. Using a J-beta primer mix together with a sample-barcoded 5' primer, a second PCR was run for about 7 to 12 cycles. TCRdb re-called the 5' RACE reads through MiXCR, storing one row per CDR3 protein. The sample contains 1.5 million to 2 million distinct CDR3 sequences, about 50% of which appear only once. The sequenced sample was blood. These receptor sequences come from a woman between 40 and 50 years old in good health.

The chain couples TRBV6-1 to TRBJ2-5; no reliable D call. Trimming shortened V by 6 bases and J by 0 bases, and 14 bases separated the two germline ends. CDR1 is MNHNS, CDR2 SASEGT, per germline. The CDR3 extends over 15 amino acids. CDR3 protein: CASSKGTTYQETQYF. DNA of the CDR3: TGTGCCAGCAGCAAAGGTACGACATACCAAGAGACCCAGTACTTC.

The sample holds a few counts of this clonotype. The J gene is TRBJ1-4, the V gene TRBV9; tentatively, D is TRBD1 (6 bases). Germline V gene data show CDR1 as SGDLS and CDR2 as YYNGEE. This CDR3 has 15 residues. V was shortened by 3 bases and J by 1 base, with 10 bases between the two germline ends. The chain's CDR3 is CASSATGRTNEKLFF. CDR3 DNA sequence: TGTGCCAGCAGCGCGACAGGAAGAACTAATGAAAAACTGTTTTTT.

This clonotype turned up a few times. The chain uses TRBV4-3 and TRBJ2-1; D gene ambiguous. Trimming removed 0 bases from V and 9 bases from J, with 9 bases in between. CDR3 length: 13 residues. The germline gives CDR1 LGHNA, CDR2 YSLEER. CDR3 bases: TGCGCCAGCAGCCAAGACTCCGGATCTGAGCAGTTCTTC. Amino acid sequence: CASSQDSGSEQFF.

This clonotype was seen a handful of times. The rearrangement uses TRBV6-2 or TRBV6-3 and TRBJ2-7; no reliable D call. CDR3 size: 14 residues. Germline values: CDR1 MNHEY, CDR2 SVGEGT. V dropped 2 bases and J dropped 1 base, with 9 bases sitting between them. This chain's CDR3 is CASSYRELSYEQYF. The CDR3 DNA sequence: TGTGCCAGCAGTTACAGGGAATTATCCTACGAGCAGTACTTC.

The rearrangement joins TRBV28 to TRBJ2-5; 10 nucleotides agree with TRBD2. The V and J ends lost 7 bases and 0 bases, in that order; junction bases with no gene match: 5. The CDR3 totals 15 residues. Germline CDR1 MDHEN, CDR2 SYDVKM. The chain's CDR3 is CASTISGGNQETQYF. CDR3 bases: TGTGCCAGCACCATTAGCGGGGGGAACCAAGAGACCCAGTACTTC.

CDR3 nucleotides: TGTGCCAGCAGCCCCCACACGACAGGGGAACTACACGTGGGGGGAACTAATGAAAAACTGTTTTTT. This codes for CASSPHTTGELHVGGTNEKLFF. This chain joins TRBV7-8 and TRBJ1-4; TRBD1 matches 8 bases. The V gene's germline CDR1 is SGHVS and CDR2 FQNEAQ. V lost 5 bases to trimming and J lost 1 base; unmatched junction nucleotides: 24. The CDR3 consists of 22 residues.

The rearrangement joins TRBV29-1 to TRBJ2-7, with D perhaps given as TRBD1 or TRBD2 (6 bases each). Germline V gives CDR1 SQVTM, CDR2 ANQGSEA. V lost 4 bases to trimming and J lost 3 bases, with 13 bases between them. This CDR3 contains 13 residues. The chain's CDR3 is CSVVQGGGYEQYF. The CDR3 DNA sequence: TGCAGCGTTGTACAGGGAGGAGGCTACGAGCAGTACTTC.

The count of this clonotype is one. The genes are TRBV6-5 and TRBJ1-1; the D is unclear. The CDR3 runs 12 residues. Trimming shortened V by 6 bases and J by 3 bases, and 8 bases separated the two germline ends. Germline V CDR1 and CDR2: MNHEY, SVGAGI. CDR3 residues: CASSDTYTEAFF. The DNA for the CDR3 is TGTGCCAGCAGCGACACCTACACTGAAGCTTTCTTT.

The chain combines TRBV5-1 with TRBJ2-1; 10 bases map to TRBD1. CDR3 size: 16 residues. The V gene's germline CDR1 is SGHRS and CDR2 YFSETQ. V dropped 0 bases and J dropped 7; count of bases not matched to a gene: 7. Here the CDR3 reads CASSLVAGTGVNEQFF. The CDR3 DNA follows: TGCGCCAGCAGCTTGGTGGCCGGGACAGGGGTGAATGAGCAGTTCTTC.

The rearrangement links TRBV5-1 to TRBJ2-7, with D tentatively TRBD1 (5 bases). The V and J ends lost 1 base and 2 bases respectively, with 13 bases between them. Germline V CDR1 and CDR2: SGHRS, YFSETQ. The CDR3 is 15 amino acids. In nucleotides, the CDR3 is TGCGCCAGCAGCTTGACCCCAGGGTCCACCTACGAGCAGTACTTC. It translates to CASSLTPGSTYEQYF.

J is TRBJ1-2 and V is TRBV4-1, with a tentative D call TRBD1 (5 bases). CDR1 and CDR2 (germline): MGHRA, YSYEKL. V was clipped by 4 bases and J by 8 bases, with 20 bases between them. The CDR3 has 15 amino acids. This chain's CDR3 is CASSRAGDGGRGYTF. The CDR3 coding sequence is TGCGCCAGCAGCCGTGCGGGGGACGGCGGGAGAGGCTACACCTTC.

The rearrangement joins TRBV28 to TRBJ2-2, with D possibly TRBD1 on 7 matching bases. This CDR3 has 15 residues. In germline, CDR1 is MDHEN, CDR2 SYDVKM. V was trimmed by 8 bases and J by 2 bases, leaving 15 bases between them. The CDR3 sequence is CASRLGQENTGELFF. As DNA, the CDR3 is TGTGCCAGCCGACTAGGACAGGAAAACACCGGGGAGCTGTTTTTT.

With regard to this clonotype: One end of the junction varies from germline; a read error may be responsible. The chain is built from TRBV20-1 and TRBJ1-2, with a weak D call TRBD1 (6 bases). The CDR3 length is 15 residues. Germline values: CDR1 DFQATT, CDR2 SNEGSKA (reference sequence). The CDR3 nucleotides read TGCAGTGCCCAAGGGGATGGGGGGCAAAACTATGACTACACCTTC. It codes for CSAQGDGGQNYDYTF.

The rearrangement joins TRBV5-1 to TRBJ1-2, with 11 bases matching TRBD1. After removal of 2 bases from V and 5 bases from J, the junction contained 17 bases not matched to a gene. This CDR3 is built from 19 residues. Per germline, CDR1 SGHRS and CDR2 YFSETQ. The DNA for the CDR3 is TGCGCCAGCAGCTTCCCATCAAATACCGGGACAGGGGGAGTATATGGCTACACCTTC. Its protein is CASSFPSNTGTGGVYGYTF.